Below are 14 T cell receptor beta chains sequenced from a single sample in a study of response to subunit inactivated influenza vaccine. TCRdb itself ran the RT-PCR reads through MiXCR, one entry per CDR3 protein. The sample carries under 800,000 distinct CDR3 sequences, 11% to 15% recorded once. This specimen consisted of PBMCs from blood, obtained approximately 15 days before vaccination. These receptors were taken from a man aged 45-65 years who received an inactivated influenza vaccine.

The J gene is TRBJ2-5, the V gene TRBV29-1; 14 positions match TRBD2. The CDR3 runs to 15 residues. The ends lost 6 bases at V and 5 bases at J; junction bases unmatched: 8. Germline loops: CDR1 SQVTM, CDR2 ANQGSEA. CDR3 DNA: TGCAGCGTCGCGACTGGGACTAGCGGGAGTGAGACCCAGTACTTC. This encodes CSVATGTSGSETQYF.

This clonotype was counted ten times or more. The chain couples TRBV27 to TRBJ2-1; 15 positions agree with TRBD2. The CDR3 runs 22 residues. The J segment lost 0 bases and the V segment lost 4 bases, leaving 16 bases of the junction unmatched. CDR1 and CDR2 from the germline V gene are MNHEY and SMNVEV (reference sequence). CDR3 sequence: CASSSPIPGLAGGRHSYNEQFF. CDR3 DNA sequence: TGTGCCAGCAGTTCACCAATACCGGGACTAGCGGGGGGACGACACTCCTACAATGAGCAGTTCTTC.

In its sample, this clonotype was seen many times. For the CDR3, the DNA is TGCGCCAGCAGTAATACCCCGGGGGCCCACAATGAGCAGTTCTTC. Translated, it gives CASSNTPGAHNEQFF. The V and J genes are TRBV5-1 and TRBJ2-1; D assignment may be TRBD1 or TRBD2 (6 bases each). The CDR3 extends over 15 amino acids. The germline gives CDR1 SGHRS, CDR2 YFSETQ. V lost 5 bases to trimming and J lost 5 bases, with 17 bases between them.

This clonotype was counted between two and nine times. This rearrangement joins TRBV12-3 or TRBV12-4 to TRBJ2-1; perhaps TRBD2 as D (6 bases). The V and J ends lost 6 bases and 5 bases respectively, with 14 bases between them. The CDR3 has 14 residues. CDR3 DNA sequence: TGTGCCAGCAGCCTGACCCGGAGGGACAATGAGCAGTTCTTC. This codes for CASSLTRRDNEQFF.

This clonotype was seen only a few times. The chain is built from TRBV5-5 and TRBJ2-2; either TRBD1 or TRBD2 may supply D (5 bases each). Germline assignment: CDR1 SGHKS and CDR2 YYEKEE (reference sequence). V was pared by 4 bases and J by 2 bases, with 15 bases between. This CDR3 has 16 residues. As DNA, the CDR3 is TGTGCCAGCAGCCAGGAGAGGGACGGAAACACCGGGGAGCTGTTTTTT. Its translation is CASSQERDGNTGELFF.

In its sample, this clonotype was seen a few times. The J gene is TRBJ2-2, the V gene TRBV9; TRBD1 agrees at 9 bases. This CDR3 has 15 amino acids. Germline-derived CDR1 and CDR2 are SGDLS and YYNGEE. V lost 0 bases, J lost 4 bases, and 1 base stayed unmatched. Here the CDR3 DNA reads TGTGCCAGCAGCGTAGGGACAGGGGTCACCGGGGAGCTGTTTTTT. Its translation is CASSVGTGVTGELFF.

This clonotype was detected a few times. A read error may account for a junction end that differs from germline. This chain uses TRBV28 with TRBJ2-7; a weak D match, TRBD2 (5 bases). Per the germline V gene, CDR1 is MDHEN and CDR2 is SYDVKM. The CDR3 is made up of 11 amino acids. CDR3 sequence (DNA): TGTGCCAGCAGAGAGGGCCCTGAGCTGTACTTC. Its protein is CASREGPELYF.

This clonotype was found a few times. The rearrangement uses TRBV4-1 and TRBJ2-3; 9 bases agree with TRBD1. After removal of 2 bases from V and 1 base from J, the junction contained 16 bases not matched to a gene. Looked up from germline, CDR1 is MGHRA and CDR2 is YSYEKL. The CDR3 consists of 20 residues. The CDR3 protein is CASSQRLTGQGKKRTDTQYF. The CDR3 nucleotides are TGCGCCAGCAGCCAACGTCTCACGGGACAGGGAAAAAAACGCACAGATACGCAGTATTTT.

This clonotype was counted between two and nine times. J is TRBJ2-1 and V is TRBV7-9; 12 nucleotides agree with TRBD2. This CDR3 has 16 amino acids. Germline V gene data show CDR1 as SEHNR and CDR2 as FQNEAQ (reference sequence). Trimming cost V 5 bases and J 2 bases; bases outside gene matches: 4. The CDR3 DNA reads as TGTGCCAGCAGCCCGCCTAGCGGGGGGGCCTACAATGAGCAGTTCTTC. Translated: CASSPPSGGAYNEQFF.

This clonotype was counted a few times. This chain joins TRBV27 and TRBJ2-7; 7 nucleotides match TRBD1. The trim removed 2 bases at V and 0 bases at J, leaving 4 bases unmatched. The CDR3 is made up of 15 amino acids. Germline-derived CDR1 and CDR2 are MNHEY and SMNVEV (reference sequence). The CDR3, as DNA: TGTGCCAGCAGTTTAGGACAGGCGTTCTCCTACGAGCAGTACTTC. Protein sequence: CASSLGQAFSYEQYF.

This clonotype turned up a few times. This chain uses TRBV4-1 with TRBJ2-1; TRBD2 matches at 10 bases. The CDR3 has 16 residues. CDR1 is MGHRA, CDR2 YSYEKL, per germline. Losses at the gene ends were 0 bases for V and 7 bases for J; bases not matched to a gene: 6. The DNA of the CDR3 is TGCGCCAGCAGCCAAGATGTAGCGGGAGGAATGAATGAGCAGTTCTTC. It yields the protein CASSQDVAGGMNEQFF.

Many counts were recorded for this clonotype. The chain is built from TRBV4-3 and TRBJ1-2, with TRBD1 identical over 8 bases. Per germline, CDR1 LGHNA and CDR2 YSLEER. CDR3 size: 15 residues. With V trimmed by 3 bases and J by 8 bases, 11 bases remained unmatched. CDR3 in DNA: TGCGCCAGCAGCCAGGGTCTTCAGGGGGCGGCCGGCTACACCTTC. Encoded protein: CASSQGLQGAAGYTF.

This clonotype occurred a few times. The chain recombines TRBV7-9 with TRBJ2-7, with TRBD2 matching 7 bases. Germline V CDR1 and CDR2: SEHNR, FQNEAQ (reference sequence). The CDR3 is 11 residues long. V lost 4 bases, J lost 7 bases, and 1 base stayed unmatched. The CDR3 DNA reads TGTGCCAGCAGCTCACTAGCGGAGCAGTACTTC. Amino acid sequence: CASSSLAEQYF.

Here the CDR3 reads CASSQGQGDNSPLHF. The CDR3 DNA follows: TGTGCCAGCAGCCAGGGACAGGGCGACAATTCACCCCTCCACTTT. The rearrangement joins TRBV7-2 to TRBJ1-6; TRBD1 aligns across 9 bases. Germline CDR1 reads SGHTA; CDR2 reads FQGNSA. With 5 bases clipped from V and 7 bases from J, the junction kept 6 bases outside the gene matches. This CDR3 contains 15 residues. The whole variable domain, filled in from reference TRBV7-2 and TRBJ1-6, reads GAGVSQSPSNKVTEKGKDVELRCDPISGHTALYWYRQSLGQGLEFLIYFQGNSAPDKSGLPSDRFSAERTGGSVSTLTIQRTQQEDSAVYLCASSQGQGDNSPLHFGNGTRLTVT.